The clone carrying this T cell receptor beta chain appeared once. The germline V and J ends were trimmed by 3 bases and 0 bases, with 10 bases remaining between them. CDR3 length: 15 residues. The germline gives CDR1 SNHLY, CDR2 FYNNEI. Reverse transcription of roughly 0.5 to 1 ug RNA was performed with random hexamers. TCRdb re-called the immunoSEQ multiplex PCR reads through MiXCR, storing one row per CDR3 protein. The repertoire holds approximately 190,000 distinct CDR3 sequences, with over 90% as singletons. This sample was taken from a study of CD8 T cells in Susac syndrome. This chain links TRBV2 with TRBJ2-3; D is uncertain. The TCR was taken from a human donor with Susac syndrome. The sequencing input was CD8+ T cells from PBMCs. Written as DNA, the CDR3 is TGTGCCAGCAGTGAGGCTGGGTCCAGCACAGATACGCAGTATTTT. Translated, it gives CASSEAGSSTDTQYF.